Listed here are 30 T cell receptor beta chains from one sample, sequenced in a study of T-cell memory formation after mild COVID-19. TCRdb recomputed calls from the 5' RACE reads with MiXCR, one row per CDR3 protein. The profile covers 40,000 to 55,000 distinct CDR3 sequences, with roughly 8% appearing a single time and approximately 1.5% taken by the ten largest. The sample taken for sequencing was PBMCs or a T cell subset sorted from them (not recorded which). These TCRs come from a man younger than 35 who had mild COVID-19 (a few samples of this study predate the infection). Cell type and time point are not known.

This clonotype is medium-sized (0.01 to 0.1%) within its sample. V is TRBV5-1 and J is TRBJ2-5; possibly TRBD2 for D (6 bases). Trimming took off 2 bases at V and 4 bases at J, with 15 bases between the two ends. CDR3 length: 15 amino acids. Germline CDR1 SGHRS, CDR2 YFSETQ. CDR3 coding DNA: TGCGCCAGCAGCTTTTTGGGTAGCGGCGTAGAGACCCAGTACTTC. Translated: CASSFLGSGVETQYF.

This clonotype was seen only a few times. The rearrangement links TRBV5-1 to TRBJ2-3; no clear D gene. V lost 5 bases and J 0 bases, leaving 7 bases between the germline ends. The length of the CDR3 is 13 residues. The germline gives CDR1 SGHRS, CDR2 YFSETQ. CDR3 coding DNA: TGCGCCAGCAGGTCGGACAGCACAGATACGCAGTATTTT. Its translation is CASRSDSTDTQYF. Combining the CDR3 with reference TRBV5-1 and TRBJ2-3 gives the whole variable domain KAGVTQTPRYLIKTRGQQVTLSCSPISGHRSVSWYQQTPGQGLQFLFEYFSETQRNKGNFPGRFSGRQFSNSRSEMNVSTLELGDSALYLCASRSDSTDTQYFGPGTRLTVL.

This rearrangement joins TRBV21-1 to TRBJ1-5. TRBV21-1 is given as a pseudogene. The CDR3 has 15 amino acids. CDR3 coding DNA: TGTGCCAGCAGCGTGCAGAGTTGGGGACTTCAGCCCCAGCATTTT. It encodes CASSVQSWGLQPQHF.

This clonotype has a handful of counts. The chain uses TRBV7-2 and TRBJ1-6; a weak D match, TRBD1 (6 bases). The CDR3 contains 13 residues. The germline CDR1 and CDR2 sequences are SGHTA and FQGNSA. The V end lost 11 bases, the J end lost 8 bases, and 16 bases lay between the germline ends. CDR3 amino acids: CALGAGRDSPLHF. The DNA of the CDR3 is TGTGCCCTGGGGGCAGGGCGGGATTCACCCCTCCACTTT.

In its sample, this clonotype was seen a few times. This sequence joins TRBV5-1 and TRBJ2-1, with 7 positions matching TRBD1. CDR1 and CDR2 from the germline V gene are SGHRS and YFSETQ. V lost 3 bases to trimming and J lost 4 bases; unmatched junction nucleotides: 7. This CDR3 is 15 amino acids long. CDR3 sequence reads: CASSSTGQNYNEQFF. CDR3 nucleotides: TGCGCCAGCAGCTCCACGGGACAGAATTACAATGAGCAGTTCTTC.

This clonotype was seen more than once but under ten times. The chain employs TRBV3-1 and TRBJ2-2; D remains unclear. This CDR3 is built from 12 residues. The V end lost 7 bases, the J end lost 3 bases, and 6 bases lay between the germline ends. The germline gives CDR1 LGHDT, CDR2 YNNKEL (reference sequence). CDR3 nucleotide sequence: TGTGCCAGCAACGCTTACACCGGGGAGCTGTTTTTT. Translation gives CASNAYTGELFF.

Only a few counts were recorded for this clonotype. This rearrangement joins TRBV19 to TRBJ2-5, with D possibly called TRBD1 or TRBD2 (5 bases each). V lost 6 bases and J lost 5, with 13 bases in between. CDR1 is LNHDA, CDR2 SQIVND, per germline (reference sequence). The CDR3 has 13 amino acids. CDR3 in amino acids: CASRGRRRETQYF. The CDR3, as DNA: TGTGCCAGTAGGGGACGTAGACGGGAGACCCAGTACTTC.

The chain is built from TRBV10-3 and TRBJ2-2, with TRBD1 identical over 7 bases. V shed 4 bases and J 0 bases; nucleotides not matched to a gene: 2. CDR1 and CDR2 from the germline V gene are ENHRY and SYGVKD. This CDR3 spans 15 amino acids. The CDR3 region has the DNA TGTGCCATCAGTGCCCAGGGGGCGAACACCGGGGAGCTGTTTTTT. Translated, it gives CAISAQGANTGELFF.

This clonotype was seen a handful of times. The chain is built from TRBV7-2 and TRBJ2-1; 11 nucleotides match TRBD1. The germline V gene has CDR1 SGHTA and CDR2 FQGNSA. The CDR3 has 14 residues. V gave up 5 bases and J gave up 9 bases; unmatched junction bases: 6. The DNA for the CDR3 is TGTGCCAGCAGCCCTCGGACAGGGGGCAGTGAGCAGTTCTTC. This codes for CASSPRTGGSEQFF. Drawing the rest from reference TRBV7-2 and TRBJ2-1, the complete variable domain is GAGVSQSPSNKVTEKGKDVELRCDPISGHTALYWYRQSLGQGLEFLIYFQGNSAPDKSGLPSDRFSAERTGGSVSTLTIQRTQQEDSAVYLCASSPRTGGSEQFFGPGTRLTVL.

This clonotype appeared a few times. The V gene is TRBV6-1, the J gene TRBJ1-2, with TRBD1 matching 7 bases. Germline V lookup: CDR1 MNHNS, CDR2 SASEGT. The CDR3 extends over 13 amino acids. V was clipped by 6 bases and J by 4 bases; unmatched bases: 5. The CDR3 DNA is TGTGCCAGCAGGCTGGGACAGATCTATGGCTACACCTTC. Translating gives CASRLGQIYGYTF.

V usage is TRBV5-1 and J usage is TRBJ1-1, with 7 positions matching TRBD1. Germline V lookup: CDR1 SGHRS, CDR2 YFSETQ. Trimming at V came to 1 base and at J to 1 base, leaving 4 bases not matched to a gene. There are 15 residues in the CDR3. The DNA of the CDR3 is TGCGCCAGCAGCTTGACAGGGGACTGGAACACTGAAGCTTTCTTT. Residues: CASSLTGDWNTEAFF. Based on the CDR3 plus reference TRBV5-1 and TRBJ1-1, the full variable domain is KAGVTQTPRYLIKTRGQQVTLSCSPISGHRSVSWYQQTPGQGLQFLFEYFSETQRNKGNFPGRFSGRQFSNSRSEMNVSTLELGDSALYLCASSLTGDWNTEAFFGQGTRLTVV.

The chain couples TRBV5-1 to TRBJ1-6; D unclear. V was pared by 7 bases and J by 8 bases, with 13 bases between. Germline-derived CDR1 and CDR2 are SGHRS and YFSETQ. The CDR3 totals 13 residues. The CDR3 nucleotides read TGCGCCAGCTCAGAAGGAGAAGATTCACCCCTCCACTTT. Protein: CASSEGEDSPLHF.

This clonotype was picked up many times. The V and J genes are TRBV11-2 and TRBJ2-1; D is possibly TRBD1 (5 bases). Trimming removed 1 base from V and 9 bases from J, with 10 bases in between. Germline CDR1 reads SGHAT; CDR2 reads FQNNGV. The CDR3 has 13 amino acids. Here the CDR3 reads CASSLAQGTEQFF. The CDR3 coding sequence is TGTGCCAGCAGCTTAGCTCAGGGCACTGAGCAGTTCTTC.

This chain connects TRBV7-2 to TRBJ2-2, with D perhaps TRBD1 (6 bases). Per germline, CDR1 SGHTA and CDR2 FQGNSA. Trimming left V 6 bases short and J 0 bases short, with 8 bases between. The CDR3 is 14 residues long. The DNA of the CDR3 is TGTGCCAGCAGGTCAGGGGCGAACACCGGGGAGCTGTTTTTT. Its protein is CASRSGANTGELFF.

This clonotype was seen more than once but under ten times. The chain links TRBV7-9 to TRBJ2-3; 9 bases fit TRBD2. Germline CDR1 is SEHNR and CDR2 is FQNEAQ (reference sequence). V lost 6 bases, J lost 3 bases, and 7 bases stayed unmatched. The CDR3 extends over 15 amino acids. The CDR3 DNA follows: TGTGCCAGCAGTTCAGCGGGGGGTTCGACAGATACGCAGTATTTT. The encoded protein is CASSSAGGSTDTQYF.

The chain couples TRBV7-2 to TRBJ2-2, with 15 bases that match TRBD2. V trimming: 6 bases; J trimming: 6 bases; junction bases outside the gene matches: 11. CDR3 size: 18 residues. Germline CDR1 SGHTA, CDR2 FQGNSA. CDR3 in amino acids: CASSPPGLAGGQSGELFF. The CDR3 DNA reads TGTGCCAGCAGTCCACCGGGACTAGCGGGGGGTCAATCCGGGGAGCTGTTTTTT.

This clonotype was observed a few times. The CDR3 loop reads CATSRDRILTDTQYF. The CDR3 coding sequence is TGTGCCACCAGCAGAGACAGGATCCTCACAGATACGCAGTATTTT. This sequence joins TRBV15 and TRBJ2-3; D is unclear. The CDR3 spans 15 residues. V was cut by 0 bases and J by 2 bases, with 9 bases left in between. Germline V gene lookup returns CDR1 LNHNV and CDR2 YYDKDF (reference sequence).

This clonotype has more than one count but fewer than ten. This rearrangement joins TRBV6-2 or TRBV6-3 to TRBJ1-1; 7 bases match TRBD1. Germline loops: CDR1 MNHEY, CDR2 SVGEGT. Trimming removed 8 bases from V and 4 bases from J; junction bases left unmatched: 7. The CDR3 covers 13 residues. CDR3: CASRRNRGTEAFF. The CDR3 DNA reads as TGTGCCAGCCGCCGTAACAGGGGCACTGAAGCTTTCTTT.

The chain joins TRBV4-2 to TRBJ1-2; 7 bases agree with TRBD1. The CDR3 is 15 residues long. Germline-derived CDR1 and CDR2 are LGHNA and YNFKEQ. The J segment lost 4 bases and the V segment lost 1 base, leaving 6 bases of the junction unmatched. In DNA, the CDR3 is TGTGCCAGCAGCCAAGGAACAGGGGAATGCTATGGCTACACCTTC. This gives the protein CASSQGTGECYGYTF.

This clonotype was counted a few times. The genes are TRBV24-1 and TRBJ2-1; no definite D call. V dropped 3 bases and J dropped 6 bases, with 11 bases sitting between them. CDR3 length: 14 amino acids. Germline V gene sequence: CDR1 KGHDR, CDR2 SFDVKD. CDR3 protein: CATSDTRSGNEQFF. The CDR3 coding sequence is TGTGCCACCAGTGATACCAGGTCGGGCAATGAGCAGTTCTTC.

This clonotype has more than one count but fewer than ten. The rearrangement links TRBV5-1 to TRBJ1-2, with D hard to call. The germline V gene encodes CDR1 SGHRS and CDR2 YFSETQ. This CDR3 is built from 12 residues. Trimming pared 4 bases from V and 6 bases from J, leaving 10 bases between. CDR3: CASSRGEDGYTF. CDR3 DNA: TGCGCCAGCAGCCGAGGTGAGGATGGCTACACCTTC.

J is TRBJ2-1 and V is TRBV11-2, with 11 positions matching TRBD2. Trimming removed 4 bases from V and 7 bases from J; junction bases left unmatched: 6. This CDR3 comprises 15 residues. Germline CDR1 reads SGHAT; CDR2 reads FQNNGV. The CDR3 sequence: CASSSSSGGTNEQFF. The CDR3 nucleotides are TGTGCCAGCAGCTCATCTAGCGGGGGGACAAATGAGCAGTTCTTC. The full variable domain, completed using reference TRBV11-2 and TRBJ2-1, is EAGVAQSPRYKIIEKRQSVAFWCNPISGHATLYWYQQILGQGPKLLIQFQNNGVVDDSQLPKDRFSAERLKGVDSTLKIQPAKLEDSAVYLCASSSSSGGTNEQFFGPGTRLTVL.

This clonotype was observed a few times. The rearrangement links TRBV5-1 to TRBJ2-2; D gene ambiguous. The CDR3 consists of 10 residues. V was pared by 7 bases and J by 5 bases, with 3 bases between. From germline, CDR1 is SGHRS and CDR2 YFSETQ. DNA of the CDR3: TGCGCCAGCGGGACCGGGGAGCTGTTTTTT. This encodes CASGTGELFF. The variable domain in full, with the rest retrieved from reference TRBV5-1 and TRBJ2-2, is KAGVTQTPRYLIKTRGQQVTLSCSPISGHRSVSWYQQTPGQGLQFLFEYFSETQRNKGNFPGRFSGRQFSNSRSEMNVSTLELGDSALYLCASGTGELFFGEGSRLTVL.

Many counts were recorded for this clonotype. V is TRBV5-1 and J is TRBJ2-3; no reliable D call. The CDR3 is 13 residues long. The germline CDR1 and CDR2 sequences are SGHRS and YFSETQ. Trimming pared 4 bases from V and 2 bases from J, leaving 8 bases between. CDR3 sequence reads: CASSEPTTDTQYF. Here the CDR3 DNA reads TGCGCCAGCAGCGAACCCACCACAGATACGCAGTATTTT.

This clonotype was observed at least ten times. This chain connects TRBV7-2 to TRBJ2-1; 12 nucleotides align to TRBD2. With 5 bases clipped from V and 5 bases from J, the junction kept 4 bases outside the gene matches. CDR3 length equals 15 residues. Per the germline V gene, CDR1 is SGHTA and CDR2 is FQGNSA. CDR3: CASSRTSGADNEQFF. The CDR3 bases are TGTGCCAGCAGCCGGACTAGCGGGGCCGACAATGAGCAGTTCTTC. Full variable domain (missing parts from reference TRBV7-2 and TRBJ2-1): GAGVSQSPSNKVTEKGKDVELRCDPISGHTALYWYRQSLGQGLEFLIYFQGNSAPDKSGLPSDRFSAERTGGSVSTLTIQRTQQEDSAVYLCASSRTSGADNEQFFGPGTRLTVL.

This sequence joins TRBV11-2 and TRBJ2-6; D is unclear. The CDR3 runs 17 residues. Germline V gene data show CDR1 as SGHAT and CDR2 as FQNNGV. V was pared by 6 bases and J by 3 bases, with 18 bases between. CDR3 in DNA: TGTGCCAGCAGGACGATTCGGGCCAAAGGTGGGGCCAACGTCCTGACTTTC. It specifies CASRTIRAKGGANVLTF.

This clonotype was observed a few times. The CDR3 loop is CSARSRDTTSNYGYTF. DNA for the CDR3: TGCAGTGCTAGGTCCCGGGACACTACTTCTAACTATGGCTACACCTTC. The chain employs TRBV20-1 and TRBJ1-2, with D maybe TRBD1 (6 bases). Germline lookup yields CDR1 DFQATT and CDR2 SNEGSKA (reference sequence). Between the trimmed V and J ends, which lost 3 bases and 0 bases, there was a span of 17 bases. The CDR3 is 16 residues long.

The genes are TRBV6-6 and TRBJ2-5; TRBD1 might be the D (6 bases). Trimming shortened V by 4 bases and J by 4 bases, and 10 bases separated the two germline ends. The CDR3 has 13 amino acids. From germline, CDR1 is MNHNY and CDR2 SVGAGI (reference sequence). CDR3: CASSSQGRETQYF. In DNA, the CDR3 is TGTGCCAGCAGTTCTCAGGGGCGAGAGACCCAGTACTTC.

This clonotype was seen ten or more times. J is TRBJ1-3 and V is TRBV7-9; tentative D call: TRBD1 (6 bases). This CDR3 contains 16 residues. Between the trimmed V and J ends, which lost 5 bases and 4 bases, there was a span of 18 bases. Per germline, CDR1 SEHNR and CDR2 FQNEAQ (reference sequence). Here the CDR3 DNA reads TGTGCCAGCAGCCCTAAGATCCGGACAGCGGGAAACACCATATATTTT. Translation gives CASSPKIRTAGNTIYF.

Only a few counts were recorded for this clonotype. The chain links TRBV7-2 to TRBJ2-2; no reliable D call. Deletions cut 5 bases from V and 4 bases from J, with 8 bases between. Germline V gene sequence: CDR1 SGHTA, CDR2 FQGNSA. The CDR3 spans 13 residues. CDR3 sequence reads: CASSAQSTGELFF. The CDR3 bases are TGTGCCAGCAGCGCGCAGAGCACCGGGGAGCTGTTTTTT.